This T cell receptor beta chain was obtained from a study of blood T cell repertoires in COVID-19. Study at large: Sample material is recorded as cDNA or gDNA derived from T cells, B-cell-depleted T cells, or PBMCs.

V was pared by 0 bases and J by 4 bases, with 10 bases between. Germline V gene lookup returns CDR1 SGHRS and CDR2 YFSETQ. CDR3 size: 14 residues. Seattle participants joined during active infection and were tracked over time. Original analysis: By means of reference gene primer amplification, nucleated cell counts were estimated. The protocol was immunoSEQ multiplex PCR, while the TCRdb copy is restricted to in-frame clones and leaves out a portion. For V, J and clone size, that table is used; D and trimming come from the DNA. Among about 200,000 clones listed, more than 75% were seen once. Sequencing was performed on peripheral blood. The rearrangement links TRBV5-1 to TRBJ1-1, with D possibly TRBD1 on 6 matching bases. The receptor was derived from an elderly woman with COVID-19, enrolled during active disease. The CDR3: CASSLAKGGTEAFF. The CDR3, as DNA: TGCGCCAGCAGCTTGGCCAAAGGGGGCACTGAAGCTTTCTTT. Complete variable domain (other parts from reference TRBV5-1 and TRBJ1-1): KAGVTQTPRYLIKTRGQQVTLSCSPISGHRSVSWYQQTPGQGLQFLFEYFSETQRNKGNFPGRFSGRQFSNSRSEMNVSTLELGDSALYLCASSLAKGGTEAFFGQGTRLTVV.